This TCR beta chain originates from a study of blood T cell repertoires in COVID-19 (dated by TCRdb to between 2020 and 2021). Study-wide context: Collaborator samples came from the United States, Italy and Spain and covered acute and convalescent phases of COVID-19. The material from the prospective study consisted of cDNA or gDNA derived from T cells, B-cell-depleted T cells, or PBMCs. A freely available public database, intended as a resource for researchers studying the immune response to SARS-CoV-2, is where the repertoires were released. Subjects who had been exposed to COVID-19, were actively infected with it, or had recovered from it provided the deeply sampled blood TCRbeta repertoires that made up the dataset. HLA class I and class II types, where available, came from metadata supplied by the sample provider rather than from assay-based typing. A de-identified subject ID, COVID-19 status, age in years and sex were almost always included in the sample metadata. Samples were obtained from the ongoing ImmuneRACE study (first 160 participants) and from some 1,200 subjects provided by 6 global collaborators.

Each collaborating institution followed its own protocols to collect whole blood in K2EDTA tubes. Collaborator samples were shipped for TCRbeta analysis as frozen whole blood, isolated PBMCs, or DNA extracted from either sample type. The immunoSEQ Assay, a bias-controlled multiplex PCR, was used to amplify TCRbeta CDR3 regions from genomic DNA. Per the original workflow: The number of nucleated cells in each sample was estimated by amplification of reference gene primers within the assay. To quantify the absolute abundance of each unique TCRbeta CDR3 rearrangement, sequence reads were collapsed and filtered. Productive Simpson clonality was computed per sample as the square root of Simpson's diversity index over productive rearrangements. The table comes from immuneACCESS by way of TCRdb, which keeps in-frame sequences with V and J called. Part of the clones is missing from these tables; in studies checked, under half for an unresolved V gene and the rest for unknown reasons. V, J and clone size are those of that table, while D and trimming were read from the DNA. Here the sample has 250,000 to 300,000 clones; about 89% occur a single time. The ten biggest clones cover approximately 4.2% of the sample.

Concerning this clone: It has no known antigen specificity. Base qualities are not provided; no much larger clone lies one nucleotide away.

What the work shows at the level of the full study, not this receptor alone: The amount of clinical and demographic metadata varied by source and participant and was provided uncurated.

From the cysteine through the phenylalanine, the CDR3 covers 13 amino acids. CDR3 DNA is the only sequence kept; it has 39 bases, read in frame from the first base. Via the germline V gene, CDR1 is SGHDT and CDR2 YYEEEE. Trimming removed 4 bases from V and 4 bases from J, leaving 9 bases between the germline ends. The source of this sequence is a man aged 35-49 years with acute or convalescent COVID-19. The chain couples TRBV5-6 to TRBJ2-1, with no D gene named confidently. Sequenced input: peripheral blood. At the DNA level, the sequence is TGTGCCAGCAGCCCGCACGGTTACAATGAGCAGTTCTTC. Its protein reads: CASSPHGYNEQFF.